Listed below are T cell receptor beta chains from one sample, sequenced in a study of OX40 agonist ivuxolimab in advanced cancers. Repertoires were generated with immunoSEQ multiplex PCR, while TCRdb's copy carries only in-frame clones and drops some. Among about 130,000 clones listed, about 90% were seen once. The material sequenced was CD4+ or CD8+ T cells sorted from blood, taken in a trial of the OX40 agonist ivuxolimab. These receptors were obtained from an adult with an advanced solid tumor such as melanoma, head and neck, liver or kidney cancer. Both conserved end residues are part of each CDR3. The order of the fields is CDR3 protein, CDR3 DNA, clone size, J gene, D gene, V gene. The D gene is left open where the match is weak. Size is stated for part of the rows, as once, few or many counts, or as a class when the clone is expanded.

cdr3_aa: CASSQPRDRAGNIQYF
cdr3_nt: TGTGCCAGCAGCCAACCCCGGGACAGGGCCGGAAACATTCAGTACTTC
clone_size: NA
j_call: TRBJ2-4
d_call: TRBD1
v_call: TRBV7-2

cdr3_aa: CATQWGRLSTEAFF
cdr3_nt: TGTGCCACCCAGTGGGGGAGGTTGAGCACTGAAGCTTTCTTT
clone_size: once
j_call: TRBJ1-1
d_call: NA
v_call: TRBV19

cdr3_aa: CASSMVRGTEAFF
cdr3_nt: TGTGCCAGTAGTATGGTCAGGGGCACTGAAGCTTTCTTT
clone_size: NA
j_call: TRBJ1-1
d_call: NA
v_call: TRBV19

cdr3_aa: CASSIDGGAGYGYTF
cdr3_nt: TGTGCCAGTAGTATCGATGGGGGGGCTGGCTATGGCTACACCTTC
clone_size: once
j_call: TRBJ1-2
d_call: NA
v_call: TRBV19

cdr3_aa: CASSQESRAAGVAKNIQYF
cdr3_nt: TGCGCCAGCAGCCAAGAATCGCGTGCGGCAGGGGTAGCCAAAAACATTCAGTACTTC
clone_size: once
j_call: TRBJ2-4
d_call: NA
v_call: TRBV4-1

cdr3_aa: CASSLKAGDNYEQYF
cdr3_nt: TGTGCCAGCAGTTTGAAAGCGGGAGACAATTACGAGCAGTACTTC
clone_size: NA
j_call: TRBJ2-7
d_call: TRBD2
v_call: TRBV28

cdr3_aa: CATLRENTGELFF
cdr3_nt: TGTGCCACCCTACGGGAGAACACCGGGGAGCTGTTTTTT
clone_size: NA
j_call: TRBJ2-2
d_call: NA
v_call: TRBV15

cdr3_aa: CASSFKSSPYGYTF
cdr3_nt: TGTGCCAGCAGCTTTAAGTCGAGCCCTTATGGCTACACCTTC
clone_size: NA
j_call: TRBJ1-2
d_call: NA
v_call: TRBV5-6

cdr3_aa: CASSGDNEQFF
cdr3_nt: TGTGCCAGCAGTGGAGACAATGAGCAGTTCTTC
clone_size: NA
j_call: TRBJ2-1
d_call: NA
v_call: TRBV27

cdr3_aa: CATDSWETNYGYTF
cdr3_nt: TGTGCCACCGACTCTTGGGAGACTAACTATGGCTACACCTTC
clone_size: NA
j_call: TRBJ1-2
d_call: NA
v_call: TRBV28

cdr3_aa: CAAGRDSGYTF
cdr3_nt: TGTGCCGCAGGCAGGGACAGTGGCTACACCTTC
clone_size: NA
j_call: TRBJ1-2
d_call: TRBD1
v_call: TRBV19

cdr3_aa: CAWSVQGEQYF
cdr3_nt: TGTGCCTGGAGTGTACAAGGCGAGCAGTACTTC
clone_size: NA
j_call: TRBJ2-7
d_call: NA
v_call: TRBV30

cdr3_aa: CASSLVSQGTPGGYTF
cdr3_nt: TGTGCCAGCAGCTTAGTCTCGCAGGGAACGCCCGGGGGCTACACCTTC
clone_size: NA
j_call: TRBJ1-2
d_call: NA
v_call: TRBV7-2

cdr3_aa: CASSEIHRSWTGWRTEAFF
cdr3_nt: TGTGCCAGCAGTGAAATTCATAGGTCTTGGACAGGATGGCGAACTGAAGCTTTCTTT
clone_size: NA
j_call: TRBJ1-1
d_call: TRBD1
v_call: TRBV6-1

cdr3_aa: CASSRATNYGYTF
cdr3_nt: TGTGCCAGCAGTAGGGCTACTAACTATGGCTACACCTTC
clone_size: once
j_call: TRBJ1-2
d_call: NA
v_call: TRBV6-5

cdr3_aa: CASSPTPLTGTSTDTQYF
cdr3_nt: TGTGCCAGTAGTCCCACCCCTCTGACAGGCACTAGCACAGATACGCAGTATTTT
clone_size: NA
j_call: TRBJ2-3
d_call: NA
v_call: TRBV19

cdr3_aa: CASSRDETEAFF
cdr3_nt: TGTGCCAGCAGCCGCGACGAAACTGAAGCTTTCTTT
clone_size: NA
j_call: TRBJ1-1
d_call: NA
v_call: TRBV9

cdr3_aa: CASSVGSAGGYEQYF
cdr3_nt: TGTGCCAGCAGCGTAGGTAGTGCAGGGGGCTACGAGCAGTACTTC
clone_size: NA
j_call: TRBJ2-7
d_call: TRBD1
v_call: TRBV9

cdr3_aa: CASSPTRYEQFF
cdr3_nt: TGTGCCAGCAGCCCGACGCGGTATGAGCAGTTCTTC
clone_size: NA
j_call: TRBJ2-1
d_call: NA
v_call: TRBV7-9

cdr3_aa: CASSLFYSLYYNEQFF
cdr3_nt: TGTGCCAGCAGTTTATTCTACTCACTCTACTACAATGAGCAGTTCTTC
clone_size: NA
j_call: TRBJ2-1
d_call: NA
v_call: TRBV27

cdr3_aa: CSVSTLPQGDTQYF
cdr3_nt: TGCAGCGTCTCCACCCTCCCCCAAGGAGATACGCAGTATTTT
clone_size: NA
j_call: TRBJ2-3
d_call: NA
v_call: TRBV29-1

cdr3_aa: CASSLSRGITGYSNQPQHF
cdr3_nt: TGTGCCAGCAGTTTATCGCGGGGCATAACTGGGTATAGCAATCAGCCCCAGCATTTT
clone_size: NA
j_call: TRBJ1-5
d_call: NA
v_call: TRBV28

cdr3_aa: CASSRDRVDEKLFF
cdr3_nt: TGTGCCAGCTCACGGGACAGGGTGGATGAAAAACTGTTTTTT
clone_size: NA
j_call: TRBJ1-4
d_call: TRBD1
v_call: TRBV18

cdr3_aa: CASSLLQGLDTEAFF
cdr3_nt: TGTGCCAGCTCACTTTTACAGGGATTGGACACTGAAGCTTTCTTT
clone_size: NA
j_call: TRBJ1-1
d_call: NA
v_call: TRBV18

cdr3_aa: CASSGEVASPLHF
cdr3_nt: TGTGCCAGTAGTGGGGAGGTGGCGTCACCCCTCCACTTT
clone_size: once
j_call: TRBJ1-6
d_call: NA
v_call: TRBV19

cdr3_aa: CASSLIPRGSLAGRTYEQYF
cdr3_nt: TGTGCCAGCAGCTTAATACCTAGGGGCAGTCTAGCGGGAAGGACCTACGAGCAGTACTTC
clone_size: NA
j_call: TRBJ2-7
d_call: TRBD2
v_call: TRBV7-3

cdr3_aa: CASSQDSGSGRGSDTQYF
cdr3_nt: TGTGCCAGCAGCCAAGATTCCGGAAGCGGGAGAGGTTCAGATACGCAGTATTTT
clone_size: NA
j_call: TRBJ2-3
d_call: TRBD2
v_call: TRBV14

cdr3_aa: CASSLPIGGNTIYF
cdr3_nt: TGTGCCAGCAGCCTTCCGATAGGCGGAAACACCATATATTTT
clone_size: NA
j_call: TRBJ1-3
d_call: NA
v_call: TRBV11-2

cdr3_aa: CASSGASSYNEQFF
cdr3_nt: TGTGCCAGCAGTGGGGCTAGCAGTTACAATGAGCAGTTCTTC
clone_size: NA
j_call: TRBJ2-1
d_call: NA
v_call: TRBV28

cdr3_aa: CASSLEGSYNEQFF
cdr3_nt: TGTGCCAGCAGCTTAGAGGGATCCTACAATGAGCAGTTCTTC
clone_size: NA
j_call: TRBJ2-1
d_call: NA
v_call: TRBV7-3

cdr3_aa: CASREDRNPYEQYF
cdr3_nt: TGTGCCAGCAGGGAGGACAGGAATCCTTACGAGCAGTACTTC
clone_size: NA
j_call: TRBJ2-7
d_call: TRBD1
v_call: TRBV6-5

cdr3_aa: CASSLGGPRELFF
cdr3_nt: TGTGCCAGCAGTTTAGGGGGGCCCAGGGAGCTGTTTTTT
clone_size: NA
j_call: TRBJ2-2
d_call: NA
v_call: TRBV28